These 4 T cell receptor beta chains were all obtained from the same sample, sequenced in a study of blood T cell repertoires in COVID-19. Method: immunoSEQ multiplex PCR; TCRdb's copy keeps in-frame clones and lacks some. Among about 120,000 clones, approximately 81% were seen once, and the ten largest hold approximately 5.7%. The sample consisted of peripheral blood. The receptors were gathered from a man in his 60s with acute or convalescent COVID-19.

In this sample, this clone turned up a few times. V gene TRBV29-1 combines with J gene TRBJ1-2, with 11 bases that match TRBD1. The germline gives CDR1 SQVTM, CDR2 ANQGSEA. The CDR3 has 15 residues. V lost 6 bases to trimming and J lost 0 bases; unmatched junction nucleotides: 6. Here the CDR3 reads CSVQTGQGANYGYTF. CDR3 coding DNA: TGCAGCGTCCAAACGGGACAGGGGGCTAACTATGGCTACACCTTC.

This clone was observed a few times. The CDR3 region has the DNA TGTGCCAGCACCCGAAGGGGACAGGGAAAGGAAAAACTGTTTTTT. This encodes CASTRRGQGKEKLFF. The chain combines TRBV2 with TRBJ1-4; 9 positions match TRBD1. The CDR3 is 15 residues long. The junction had 11 bases not matched to a gene; V was cut back by 7 bases and J by 8 bases. The V gene's germline CDR1 is SNHLY and CDR2 FYNNEI.

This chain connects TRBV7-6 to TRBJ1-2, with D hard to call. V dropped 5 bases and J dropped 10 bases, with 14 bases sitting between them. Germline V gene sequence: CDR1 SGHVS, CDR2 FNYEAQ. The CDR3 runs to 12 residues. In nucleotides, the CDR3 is TGTGCCAGCAGCGCCGGGGAAGGGCCCTACACCTTC. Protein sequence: CASSAGEGPYTF.

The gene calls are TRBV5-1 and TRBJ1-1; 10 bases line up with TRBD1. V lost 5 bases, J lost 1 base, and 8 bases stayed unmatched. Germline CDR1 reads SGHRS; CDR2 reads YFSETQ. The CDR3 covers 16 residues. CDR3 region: CASRHPGQGKNTEAFF. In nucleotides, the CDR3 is TGCGCCAGCAGGCATCCGGGACAGGGGAAGAACACTGAAGCTTTCTTT.